This TCR beta chain appears in the sequencing data of a study of cytomegalovirus exposure and HLA in healthy donors. Across the whole study: Across a few hundred genotyped donors, 65% to 90% landed in the Caucasian-associated ancestry cluster.

About this clone: What it binds is unknown.

Germline CDR1 LNHDA, CDR2 SQIVND (reference sequence). The CDR3 is 15 residues long. V shed 3 bases, J shed 4 bases, and the junction held 6 bases outside the gene matches. Study-wide points: Because they were indistinguishable, some V segments, including TRBV6-2 and TRBV6-3, were excluded.

Both 60 Vbeta primers and 13 Jbeta primers went into the PCR. Sequenced by immunoSEQ multiplex PCR; TCRdb stores in-frame clones only, minus some. Of 120,000 to 150,000 clones in the sample, 79% are singletons; the top ten hold approximately 6.9%. Sequenced material: PBMCs. The chain uses TRBV19 and TRBJ1-1, with 9 nucleotides matching TRBD1. The receptor was derived from a woman in her forties in good health and CMV-seropositive. In DNA, the CDR3 is TGTGCCAGTAGTATTATAGGACAGGGGAGCACTGAAGCTTTCTTT. It specifies CASSIIGQGSTEAFF.